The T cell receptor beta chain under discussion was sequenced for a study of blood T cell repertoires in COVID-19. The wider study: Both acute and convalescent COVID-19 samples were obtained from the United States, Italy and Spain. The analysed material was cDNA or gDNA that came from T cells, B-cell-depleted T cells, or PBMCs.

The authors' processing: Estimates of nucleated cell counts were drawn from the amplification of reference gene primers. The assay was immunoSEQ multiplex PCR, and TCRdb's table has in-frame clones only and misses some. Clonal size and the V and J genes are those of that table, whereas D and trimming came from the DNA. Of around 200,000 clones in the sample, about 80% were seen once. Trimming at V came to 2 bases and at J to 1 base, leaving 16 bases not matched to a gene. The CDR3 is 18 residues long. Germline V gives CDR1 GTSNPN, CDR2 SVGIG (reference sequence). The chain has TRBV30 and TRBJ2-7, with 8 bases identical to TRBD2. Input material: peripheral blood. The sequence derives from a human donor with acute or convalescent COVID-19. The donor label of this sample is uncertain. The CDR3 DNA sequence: TGTGCCTGGAGTCCACCCCCCAGGGGCGGGAGGCCGTCCTACGAGCAGTACTTC. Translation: CAWSPPPRGGRPSYEQYF.